This T cell receptor beta chain is from a study of OX40 agonist ivuxolimab in advanced cancers. In the case of this clone: The antigen is undetermined.

The ends were cut back, 6 bases at V and 5 bases at J, with 7 bases in the middle. Germline V gives CDR1 MNHNY, CDR2 SVGAGI (reference sequence). This CDR3 is 11 amino acids long. Whole-study findings and limits: Normalized expansion of T-cell clones was also low for some nonresponders. With doses of 0.1 to 3.0 mg/kg, CD4+ and CD8+ blood T cells had undergone clonal expansion by week 6.

TCRdb's copy holds only in-frame clones and misses some; the assay was immunoSEQ multiplex PCR. The sample holds tens of thousands of clones; 75% to 90% are singletons and the top ten take 1.9%. Blood was sampled at baseline, cycle 4 day 1, and cycle 7 day 1. The sample consisted of CD4+ or CD8+ T cells sorted from blood, taken in a trial of the OX40 agonist ivuxolimab. The sequence was collected from an adult with an advanced solid tumor such as melanoma, head and neck, liver or kidney cancer. The gene calls are TRBV6-6 and TRBJ2-5; D is unresolved. DNA for the CDR3: TGTGCCAGCAGAAAGGCGGAGACCCAGTACTTC. It is translated as CASRKAETQYF.